This entry features one T cell receptor beta chain sequence. The antigen remains unidentified. As the sequencing template, cDNA was produced by extracting RNA and reverse transcribing it. Profiling relied on immunoSEQ multiplex PCR, and the TCRdb table lists in-frame clones only, not all of them. The data hold 100,000 to 150,000 clones, with approximately 58% observed a single time. The data were taken from a study of CD8+ T cells in alopecia areata. Study-wide results and caveats: Greater clonality was observed in lesional scalp samples, especially alopecia totalis/universalis, versus normal scalp. Scalp sample data also include resident alphabeta T cells from normal skin.

The CDR3 runs to 14 residues. V was cut by 2 bases and J by 2 bases, with 11 bases left in between. CDR1 is SQVTM, CDR2 ANQGSEA, per germline. This receptor was obtained from a human donor with alopecia areata. This chain uses TRBV29-1 with TRBJ2-3; D is undetermined. Source: CD4+ T cells sorted from blood, taken at week 0. In DNA, the CDR3 is TGCAGCGTTGAAACTGGAGCCCTCACAGATACGCAGTATTTT. Translation gives CSVETGALTDTQYF.